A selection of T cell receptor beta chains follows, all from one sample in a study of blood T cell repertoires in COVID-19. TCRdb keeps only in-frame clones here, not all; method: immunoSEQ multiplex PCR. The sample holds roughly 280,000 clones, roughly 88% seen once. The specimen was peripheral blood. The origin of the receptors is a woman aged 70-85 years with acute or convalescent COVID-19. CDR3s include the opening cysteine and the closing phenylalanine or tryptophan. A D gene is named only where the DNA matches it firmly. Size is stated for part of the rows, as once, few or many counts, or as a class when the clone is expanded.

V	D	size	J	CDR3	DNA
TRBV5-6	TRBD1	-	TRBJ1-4	CASSTQGAREKLFF	TGTGCCAGCAGCACACAGGGGGCGCGTGAAAAACTGTTTTTT
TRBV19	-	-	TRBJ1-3	CASSSPSDIYF	TGTGCCAGTAGTAGTCCCAGCGACATATATTTT
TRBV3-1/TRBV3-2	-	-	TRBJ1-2	CASSYRALNYGYTF	TGTGCCAGCAGTTACAGGGCCCTTAACTATGGCTACACCTTC
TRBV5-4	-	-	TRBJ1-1	CASSLGRLNTEAFF	TGTGCCAGCAGCTTGGGGCGGCTGAACACTGAAGCTTTCTTT
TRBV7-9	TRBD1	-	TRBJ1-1	CASSNAGTAAEAFF	TGTGCCAGCAGCAACGCCGGGACAGCTGCTGAAGCTTTCTTT
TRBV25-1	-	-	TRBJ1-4	CASTPHRALGEKLFF	TGTGCCAGCACCCCCCACAGGGCGCTGGGTGAAAAACTGTTTTTT
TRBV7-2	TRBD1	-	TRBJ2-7	CASSLRGRTGYEQYF	TGTGCCAGCAGCTTGAGGGGGCGCACGGGCTACGAGCAGTACTTC
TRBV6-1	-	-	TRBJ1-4	CASSEVRGSGKLFF	TGTGCCAGCAGTGAAGTTAGGGGGAGTGGAAAACTGTTTTTT
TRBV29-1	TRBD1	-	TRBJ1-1	CSVDRDRNTEAFF	TGCAGCGTTGATAGGGACAGGAACACTGAAGCTTTCTTT
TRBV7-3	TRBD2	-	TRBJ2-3	CASSLRHTGTSGGATVPTDTQYF	TGTGCCAGCAGCTTAAGGCACACCGGGACTAGCGGGGGGGCCACGGTCCCCACAGATACGCAGTATTTT
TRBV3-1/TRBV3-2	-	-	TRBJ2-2	CASSLRGAAGELFF	TGTGCCAGCAGCCTACGGGGGGCGGCCGGGGAGCTGTTTTTT
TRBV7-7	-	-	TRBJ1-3	CASSLSDSWGNTIYF	TGTGCTAGCAGCCTCTCGGACAGTTGGGGAAACACCATATATTTT
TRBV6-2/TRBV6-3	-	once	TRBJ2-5	CASSLGLVETQYF	TGTGCCAGCAGTTTGGGACTGGTGGAGACCCAGTACTTC
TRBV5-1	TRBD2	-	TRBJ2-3	CASSLEVGGGSTDTQYF	TGCGCCAGCAGCTTGGAAGTCGGCGGGGGTAGCACAGATACGCAGTATTTT
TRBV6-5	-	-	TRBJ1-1	CASLGRGNTEAFF	TGTGCCAGCTTAGGACGGGGGAACACTGAAGCTTTCTTT
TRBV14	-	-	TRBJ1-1	CASSQAAEAFF	TGTGCCAGCAGCCAAGCAGCTGAAGCTTTCTTT
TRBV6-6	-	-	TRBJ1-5	CASSYFGAGSNQPQHF	TGTGCCAGCAGTTATTTTGGGGCTGGTAGCAATCAGCCCCAGCATTTT
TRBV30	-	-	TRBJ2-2	CAWGPESTGELFF	TGTGCCTGGGGCCCGGAGAGCACCGGGGAGCTGTTTTTT
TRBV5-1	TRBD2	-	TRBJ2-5	CASRTASGGGETQYF	TGCGCCAGCAGAACGGCTAGCGGGGGCGGGGAGACCCAGTACTTC
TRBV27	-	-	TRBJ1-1	CASSFAGVNTEAFF	TGTGCCAGCAGTTTCGCGGGGGTGAACACTGAAGCTTTCTTT
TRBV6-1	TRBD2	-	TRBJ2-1	CASSEFYGWGGEQFF	TGTGCCAGCAGTGAATTTTATGGTTGGGGGGGTGAGCAGTTCTTC
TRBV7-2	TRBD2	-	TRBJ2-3	CASSLSSGARTDTQYF	TGTGCCAGCAGCTTATCAAGCGGGGCTAGGACAGATACGCAGTATTTT
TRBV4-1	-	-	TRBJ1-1	CASSQESRQEAFF	TGCGCCAGCAGCCAAGAATCGAGGCAGGAAGCTTTCTTT
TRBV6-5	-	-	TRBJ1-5	CASGAGPDQPQHF	TGTGCCAGCGGGGCAGGGCCAGATCAGCCCCAGCATTTT
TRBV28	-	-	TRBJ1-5	CASNGGGINQPQHF	TGTGCCAGCAACGGGGGGGGGATCAATCAGCCCCAGCATTTT
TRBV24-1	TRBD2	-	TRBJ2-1	CATSDRRGGGNEQFF	TGTGCCACCAGTGATAGGCGGGGGGGAGGGAATGAGCAGTTCTTC
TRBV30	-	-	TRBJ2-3	CAWSSLQSPPDTQYF	TGTGCCTGGAGTTCCCTCCAGTCCCCCCCAGATACGCAGTATTTT